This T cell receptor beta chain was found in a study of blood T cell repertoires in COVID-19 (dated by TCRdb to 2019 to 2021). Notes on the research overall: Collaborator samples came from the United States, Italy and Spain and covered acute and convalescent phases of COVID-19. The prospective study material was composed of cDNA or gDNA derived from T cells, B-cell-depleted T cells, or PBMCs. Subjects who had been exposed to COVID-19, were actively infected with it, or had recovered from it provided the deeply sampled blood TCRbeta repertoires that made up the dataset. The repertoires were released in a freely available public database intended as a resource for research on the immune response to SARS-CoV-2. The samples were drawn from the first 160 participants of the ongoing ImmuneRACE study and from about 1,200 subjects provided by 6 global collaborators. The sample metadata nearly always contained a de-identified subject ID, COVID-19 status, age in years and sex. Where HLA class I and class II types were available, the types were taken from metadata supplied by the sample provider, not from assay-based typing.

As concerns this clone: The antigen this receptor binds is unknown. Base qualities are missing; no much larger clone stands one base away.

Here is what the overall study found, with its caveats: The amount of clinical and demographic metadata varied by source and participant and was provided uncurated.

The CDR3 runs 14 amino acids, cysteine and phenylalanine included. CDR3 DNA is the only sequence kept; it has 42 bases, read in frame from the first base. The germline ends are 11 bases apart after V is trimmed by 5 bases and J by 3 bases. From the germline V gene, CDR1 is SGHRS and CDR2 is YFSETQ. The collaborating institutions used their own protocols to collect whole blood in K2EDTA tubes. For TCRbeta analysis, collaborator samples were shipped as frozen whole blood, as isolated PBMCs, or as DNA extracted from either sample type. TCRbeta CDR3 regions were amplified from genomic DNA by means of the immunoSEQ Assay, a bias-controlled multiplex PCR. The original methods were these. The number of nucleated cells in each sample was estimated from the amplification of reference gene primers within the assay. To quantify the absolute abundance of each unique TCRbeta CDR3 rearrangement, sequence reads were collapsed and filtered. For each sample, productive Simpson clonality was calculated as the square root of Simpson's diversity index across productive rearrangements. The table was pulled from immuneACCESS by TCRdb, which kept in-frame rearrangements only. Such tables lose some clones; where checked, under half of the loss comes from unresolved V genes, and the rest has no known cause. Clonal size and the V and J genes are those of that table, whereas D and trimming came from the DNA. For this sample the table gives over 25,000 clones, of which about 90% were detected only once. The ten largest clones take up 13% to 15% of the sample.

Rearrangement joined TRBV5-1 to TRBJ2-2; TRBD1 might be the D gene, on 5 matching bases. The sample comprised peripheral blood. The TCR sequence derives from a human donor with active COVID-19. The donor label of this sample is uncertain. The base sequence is TGCGCCAGCAGTTCAACAGGATACACCGGGGAGCTGTTTTTT. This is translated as CASSSTGYTGELFF.